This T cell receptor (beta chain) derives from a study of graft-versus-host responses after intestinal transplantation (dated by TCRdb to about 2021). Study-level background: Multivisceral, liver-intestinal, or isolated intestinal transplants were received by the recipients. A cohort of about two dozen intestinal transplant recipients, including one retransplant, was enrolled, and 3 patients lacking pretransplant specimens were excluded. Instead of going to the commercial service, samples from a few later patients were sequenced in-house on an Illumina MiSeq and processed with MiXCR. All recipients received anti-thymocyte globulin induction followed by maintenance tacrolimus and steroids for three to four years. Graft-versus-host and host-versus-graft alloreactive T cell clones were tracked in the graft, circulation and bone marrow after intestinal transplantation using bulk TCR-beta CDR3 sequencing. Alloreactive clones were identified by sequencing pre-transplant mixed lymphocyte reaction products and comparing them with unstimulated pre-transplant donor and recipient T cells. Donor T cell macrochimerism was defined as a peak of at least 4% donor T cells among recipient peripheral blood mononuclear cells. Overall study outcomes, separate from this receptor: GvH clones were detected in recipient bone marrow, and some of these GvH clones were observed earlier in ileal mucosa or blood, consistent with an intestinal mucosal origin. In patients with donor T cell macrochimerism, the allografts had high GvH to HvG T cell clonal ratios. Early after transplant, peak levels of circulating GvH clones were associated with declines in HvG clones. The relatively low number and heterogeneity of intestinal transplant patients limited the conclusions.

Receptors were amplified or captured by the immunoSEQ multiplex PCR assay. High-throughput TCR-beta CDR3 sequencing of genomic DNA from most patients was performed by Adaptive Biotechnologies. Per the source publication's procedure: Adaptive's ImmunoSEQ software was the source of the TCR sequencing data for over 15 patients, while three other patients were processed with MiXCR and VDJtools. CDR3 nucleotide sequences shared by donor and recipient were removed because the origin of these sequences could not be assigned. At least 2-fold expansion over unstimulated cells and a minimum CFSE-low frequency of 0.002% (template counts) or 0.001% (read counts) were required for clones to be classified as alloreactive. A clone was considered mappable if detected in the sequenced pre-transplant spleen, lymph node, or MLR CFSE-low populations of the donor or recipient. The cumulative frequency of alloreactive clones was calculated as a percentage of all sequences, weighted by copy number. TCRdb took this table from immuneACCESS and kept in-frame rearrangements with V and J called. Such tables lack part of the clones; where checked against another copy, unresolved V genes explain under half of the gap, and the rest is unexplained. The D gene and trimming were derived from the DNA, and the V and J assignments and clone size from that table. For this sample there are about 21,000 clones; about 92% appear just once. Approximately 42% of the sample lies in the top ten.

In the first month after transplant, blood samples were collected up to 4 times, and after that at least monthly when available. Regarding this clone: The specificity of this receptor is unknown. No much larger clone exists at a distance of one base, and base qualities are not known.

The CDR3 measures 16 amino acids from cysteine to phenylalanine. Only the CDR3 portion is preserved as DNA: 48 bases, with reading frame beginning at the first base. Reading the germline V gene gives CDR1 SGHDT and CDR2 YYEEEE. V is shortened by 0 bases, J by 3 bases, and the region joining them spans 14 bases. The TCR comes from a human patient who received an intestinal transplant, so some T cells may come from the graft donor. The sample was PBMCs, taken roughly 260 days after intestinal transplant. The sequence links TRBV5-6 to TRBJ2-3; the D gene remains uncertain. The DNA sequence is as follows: TGTGCCAGCAGCTTGGATCCGGGTTCCCTGACAGATACGCAGTATTTT. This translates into CASSLDPGSLTDTQYF. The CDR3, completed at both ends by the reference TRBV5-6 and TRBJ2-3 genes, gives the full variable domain DAGVTQSPTHLIKTRGQQVTLRCSPKSGHDTVSWYQQALGQGPQFIFQYYEEEERQRGNFPDRFSGHQFPNYSSELNVNALLLGDSALYLCASSLDPGSLTDTQYFGPGTRLTVL.